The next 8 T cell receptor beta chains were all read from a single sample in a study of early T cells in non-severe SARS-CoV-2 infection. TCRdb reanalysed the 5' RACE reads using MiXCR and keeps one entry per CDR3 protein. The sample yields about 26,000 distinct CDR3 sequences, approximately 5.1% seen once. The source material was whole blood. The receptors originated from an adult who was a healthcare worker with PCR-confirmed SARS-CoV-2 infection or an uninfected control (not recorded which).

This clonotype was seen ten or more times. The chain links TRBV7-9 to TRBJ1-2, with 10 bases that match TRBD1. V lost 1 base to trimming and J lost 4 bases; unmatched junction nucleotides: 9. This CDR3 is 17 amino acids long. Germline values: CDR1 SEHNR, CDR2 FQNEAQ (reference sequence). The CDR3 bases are TGTGCCAGCAGCTTAGATCTGGGACAGGGGATTGGCTATGGCTACACCTTC. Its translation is CASSLDLGQGIGYGYTF.

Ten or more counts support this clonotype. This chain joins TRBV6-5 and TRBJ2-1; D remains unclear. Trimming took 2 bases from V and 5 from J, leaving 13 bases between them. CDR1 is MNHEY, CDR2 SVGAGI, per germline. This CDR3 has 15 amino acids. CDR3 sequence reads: CASSYGVTLNNEQFF. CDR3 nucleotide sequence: TGTGCCAGCAGTTACGGGGTTACCCTAAACAATGAGCAGTTCTTC.

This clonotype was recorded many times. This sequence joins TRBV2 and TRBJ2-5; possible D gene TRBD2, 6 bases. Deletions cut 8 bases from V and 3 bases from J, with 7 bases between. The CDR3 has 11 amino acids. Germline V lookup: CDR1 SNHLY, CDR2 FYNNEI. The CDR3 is CASSGEETQYF. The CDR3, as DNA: TGTGCCAGCTCGGGGGAAGAGACCCAGTACTTC.

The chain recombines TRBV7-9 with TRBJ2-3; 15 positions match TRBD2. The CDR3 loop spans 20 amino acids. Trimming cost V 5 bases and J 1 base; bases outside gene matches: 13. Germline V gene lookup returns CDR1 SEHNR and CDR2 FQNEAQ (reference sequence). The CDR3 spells CASSKTGLAGGSTRTDTQYF. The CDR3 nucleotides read TGTGCCAGCAGCAAGACGGGACTAGCGGGGGGCTCGACTCGCACAGATACGCAGTATTTT. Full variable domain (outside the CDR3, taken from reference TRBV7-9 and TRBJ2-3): DTGVSQNPRHKITKRGQNVTFRCDPISEHNRLYWYRQTLGQGPEFLTYFQNEAQLEKSRLLSDRFSAERPKGSFSTLEIQRTEQGDSAMYLCASSKTGLAGGSTRTDTQYFGPGTRLTVL.

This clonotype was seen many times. As DNA, the CDR3 is TGTGCCACCACTGACAATAGATTCTCGGGACGGCGGAACACTGAAGCTTTCTTT. It encodes CATTDNRFSGRRNTEAFF. The chain has TRBV24-1 and TRBJ1-1; possible D gene TRBD1, 5 bases. This CDR3 has 18 amino acids. Trimming removed 8 bases from V and 1 base from J, with 25 bases in between. Germline CDR1 reads KGHDR; CDR2 reads SFDVKD.

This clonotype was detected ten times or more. CDR3 in DNA: TGTGCCAGCAGTTCCCTAGACAGGGGGCCTTCACCCCTCCACTTT. Its protein product is CASSSLDRGPSPLHF. The rearrangement links TRBV27 to TRBJ1-6; TRBD1 aligns across 10 bases. Germline V lookup: CDR1 MNHEY, CDR2 SMNVEV (reference sequence). The CDR3 loop spans 15 amino acids. Unmatched junction bases numbered 6, after V lost 4 bases and J lost 9 bases.

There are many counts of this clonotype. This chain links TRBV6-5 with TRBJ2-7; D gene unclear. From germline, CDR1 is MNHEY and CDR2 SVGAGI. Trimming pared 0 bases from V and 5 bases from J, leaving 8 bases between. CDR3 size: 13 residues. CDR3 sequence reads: CASSYSRANEQYF. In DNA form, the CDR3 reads TGTGCCAGCAGTTACTCTAGGGCGAACGAGCAGTACTTC.

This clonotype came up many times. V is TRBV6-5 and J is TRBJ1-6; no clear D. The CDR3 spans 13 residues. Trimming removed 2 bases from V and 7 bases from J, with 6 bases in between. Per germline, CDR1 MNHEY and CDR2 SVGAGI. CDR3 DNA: TGTGCCAGCAGTTACGGCAGCAATTCACCCCTCCACTTT. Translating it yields CASSYGSNSPLHF.